This T cell receptor (beta chain) was obtained from a study of blood T cell repertoires in COVID-19. TCRdb's copy holds only in-frame clones and misses some; the assay was immunoSEQ multiplex PCR. The table records about 140,000 clones, about nine tenths of them present only once. Germline V gene lookup returns CDR1 SGHRS and CDR2 YFSETQ. The V end was cut by 0 bases, the J end by 0 bases, with 12 bases between. CDR3 size: 17 residues. The gene calls are TRBV5-1 and TRBJ1-4; tentative D call: TRBD1 (6 bases). The sequence was obtained from a man between 45 and 60 years old with active or convalescent COVID-19. The specimen was peripheral blood. The CDR3 coding sequence is TGCGCCAGCAGCTTGGACCCGGGGGGCGCAACTAATGAAAAACTGTTTTTT. Translating gives CASSLDPGGATNEKLFF. Full variable domain (missing parts from reference TRBV5-1 and TRBJ1-4): KAGVTQTPRYLIKTRGQQVTLSCSPISGHRSVSWYQQTPGQGLQFLFEYFSETQRNKGNFPGRFSGRQFSNSRSEMNVSTLELGDSALYLCASSLDPGGATNEKLFFGSGTQLSVL.